The 13 T cell receptor beta chains reported below all come from one sample, sequenced in a study of blood T cell repertoires in COVID-19. Some clones are missing from TCRdb's copy, which holds only in-frame ones; the method was immunoSEQ multiplex PCR. Here the sample spans about 240,000 clones, 80% to 90% being singletons. The sample comprised peripheral blood. These receptors all stem from a man in his sixties with acute or convalescent COVID-19.

The genes are TRBV6-5 and TRBJ1-3, with D possibly matching TRBD1 (5 bases). The V end lost 4 bases, the J end lost 3 bases, and 13 bases lay between the germline ends. Germline lookup yields CDR1 MNHEY and CDR2 SVGAGI. This CDR3 contains 15 residues. In DNA, the CDR3 is TGTGCCAGCAGTTTACAGGCGAGCGTTGGAAACACCATATATTTT. Translation gives CASSLQASVGNTIYF.

This clone was detected only once. This sequence joins TRBV6-2 or TRBV6-3 and TRBJ1-5; the match to TRBD1 covers 9 bases. Per the germline V gene, CDR1 is MNHEY and CDR2 is SVGEGT. With V trimmed by 5 bases and J by 5 bases, 4 bases remained unmatched. This CDR3 region has 14 residues. Here the CDR3 reads CASSRGTGYQPQHF. The CDR3 coding sequence is TGTGCCAGCAGTCGTGGGACAGGGTATCAGCCCCAGCATTTT.

The chain uses TRBV28 and TRBJ1-3, with a weak D call TRBD1 (6 bases). V lost 8 bases, J lost 4 bases, and 9 bases lay in between. This CDR3 is built from 12 residues. Germline-derived CDR1 and CDR2 are MDHEN and SYDVKM. The CDR3 reads CASSGAGNTIYF. CDR3 coding DNA: TGTGCCAGCTCAGGGGCGGGAAACACCATATATTTT.

The chain is built from TRBV28 and TRBJ2-3; weak D call: TRBD1 (6 bases). In germline, CDR1 is MDHEN, CDR2 SYDVKM. Trimming removed 2 bases from V and 5 bases from J, with 11 bases in between. CDR3 length: 14 residues. For the CDR3, the DNA is TGTGCCAGCAGTTTAGGCCAGGGGAGAGATACGCAGTATTTT. It specifies CASSLGQGRDTQYF.

This clone was counted once. V usage is TRBV28 and J usage is TRBJ2-5; TRBD2 agrees at 8 bases. CDR1 and CDR2 (germline): MDHEN, SYDVKM. After removal of 5 bases from V and 4 bases from J, the junction contained 6 bases not matched to a gene. This CDR3 comprises 14 residues. In DNA, the CDR3 is TGTGCCAGCAGTCCCTTGGCGGGAGGAGAGACCCAGTACTTC. This sequence encodes CASSPLAGGETQYF.

This chain uses TRBV9 with TRBJ1-3, with 7 bases lining up with TRBD1. Germline assignment: CDR1 SGDLS and CDR2 YYNGEE. V shed 0 bases, J shed 4 bases, and the junction held 4 bases outside the gene matches. This CDR3 region has 15 residues. The CDR3 coding sequence is TGTGCCAGCAGCGTAGCCCAGGGGGTAGGAAACACCATATATTTT. It specifies CASSVAQGVGNTIYF.

The chain is built from TRBV6-1 and TRBJ1-4, with a possible D match to TRBD1 (6 bases). Trimming shortened V by 4 bases and J by 3 bases, and 15 bases separated the two germline ends. The CDR3 extends over 16 amino acids. Per germline, CDR1 MNHNS and CDR2 SASEGT. The CDR3 loop is CASSGTGSVSNEKLFF. CDR3 nucleotides: TGTGCCAGCAGTGGTACAGGGAGTGTATCTAATGAAAAACTGTTTTTT.

The V and J genes are TRBV10-3 and TRBJ2-1; no clear D. Between the trimmed V and J ends, which lost 7 bases and 5 bases, there was a span of 12 bases. The V gene's germline CDR1 is ENHRY and CDR2 SYGVKD. The CDR3 is 13 residues long. The CDR3 coding sequence is TGTGCCATCATGGCAGATTACGACAATGAGCAGTTCTTC. This codes for CAIMADYDNEQFF.

CDR3 DNA sequence: TGTGCCAGTAGTATCCGGGACAGGGGGGTCCATAATTCACCCCTCCACTTT. It yields the protein CASSIRDRGVHNSPLHF. The genes are TRBV19 and TRBJ1-6; 11 bases align to TRBD1. V lost 3 bases to trimming and J lost 5 bases; unmatched junction nucleotides: 6. CDR1 and CDR2 from the germline V gene are LNHDA and SQIVND (reference sequence). The CDR3 runs to 17 residues.

Worth noting for this clone: Germline and junction disagree at one end, which may indicate a read error. The genes are TRBV2 and TRBJ1-5, with 9 bases matching TRBD1. Germline lookup yields CDR1 SNHLY and CDR2 FYNNEI. The CDR3 covers 14 residues. CDR3 sequence reads: CAGRGTGSNQPQHF. The CDR3 DNA is TGTGCCGGCAGGGGGACAGGGAGCAATCAGCCCCAGCATTTT.

This rearrangement joins TRBV14 to TRBJ2-1; D not resolved. This CDR3 spans 15 amino acids. The ends were cut back, 6 bases at V and 0 bases at J, with 12 bases in the middle. Per the germline V gene, CDR1 is SGHDN and CDR2 is FVKESK. The CDR3 is CASSQVERSYNEQFF. The CDR3 bases are TGTGCCAGCAGTCAGGTGGAACGCTCCTACAATGAGCAGTTCTTC.

The gene calls are TRBV7-3 and TRBJ2-1; TRBD1 matches at 7 bases. Germline CDR1 and CDR2: SGHTA and FQGTGA. This CDR3 is built from 15 residues. J gave up 4 bases and V 0 bases, and 3 bases lay outside the gene matches. CDR3 nucleotides: TGTGCCAGCAGCTTAACAGGGGGCAGGTACAATGAGCAGTTCTTC. Its translation is CASSLTGGRYNEQFF.

The chain combines TRBV11-2 with TRBJ1-2; 8 bases line up with TRBD1. The CDR3 has 14 amino acids. Trimming cost V 3 bases and J 7 bases; bases outside gene matches: 7. Germline values: CDR1 SGHAT, CDR2 FQNNGV. The chain's CDR3 is CASSFQGAEGGYTF. CDR3 nucleotide sequence: TGTGCCAGCAGCTTTCAGGGGGCGGAGGGTGGCTACACCTTC.